This TCR beta chain was obtained from a study of T cells in Graves' hyperthyroidism and ophthalmopathy. Overall study results and limits: In validation, the model predicted ophthalmopathy. These predictions came a median roughly 7.1 months before onset.

This clonotype was counted ten times or more. Antigen unknown. CDR1 SGHTA and CDR2 FQGNSA come from the germline V gene. The CDR3 contains 14 residues. J was trimmed by 3 bases and V by 0 bases; bases with no gene match: 1. TCR beta CDR3 sequences were amplified from RNA transcripts. The primer set for the first-round RT-PCR of the TCR CDR3 was HTBI. From the multiplex PCR reads, TCRdb called clonotypes with MiXCR, one entry per CDR3 protein. In the table there are about 560,000 distinct CDR3 sequences, about a sixth of which are singletons. The clonotype comes from a woman between 18 and 30 years old with Graves' hyperthyroidism. The material sequenced was blood. This chain connects TRBV7-2 to TRBJ2-5, with 7 bases that match TRBD2. The CDR3 nucleotides are TGTGCCAGCAGCTTAGCGGGGGGGAAAGAGACCCAGTACTTC. Protein sequence: CASSLAGGKETQYF.